The source of this TCR beta chain is a study of CD8+ T cells in alopecia areata. Overall study findings and caveats: How baseline CD8+ expansion relates to response remains uncertain (there was one nonresponder).

Treatment reported: oral pan-JAK inhibitor, 5-10 mg twice daily. Investigators isolated RNA and reverse transcribed it into cDNA to act as the sequencing template. Sequenced by immunoSEQ multiplex PCR; TCRdb stores in-frame clones only, minus some. The sample comprises roughly 150,000 clones, roughly 50% of which are singletons, and about 15% rests with the top ten. This CDR3 is built from 11 residues. The germline V gene encodes CDR1 GTSNPN and CDR2 SVGIG (reference sequence). With 2 bases removed from V and 7 bases from J, the gap between germline ends came to 8 bases. As to this clone: As yet, its antigen is unknown.

This chain uses TRBV30 with TRBJ1-1; D is unclear. The specimen comprised CD8+ T cells sorted from blood, sampled at week 4, from a patient treated with tofacitinib. The receptor was derived from a human donor with alopecia areata. This CDR3 is CAWSRNIEAFF. For the CDR3, the DNA is TGTGCCTGGAGTCGAAATATTGAAGCTTTCTTT.